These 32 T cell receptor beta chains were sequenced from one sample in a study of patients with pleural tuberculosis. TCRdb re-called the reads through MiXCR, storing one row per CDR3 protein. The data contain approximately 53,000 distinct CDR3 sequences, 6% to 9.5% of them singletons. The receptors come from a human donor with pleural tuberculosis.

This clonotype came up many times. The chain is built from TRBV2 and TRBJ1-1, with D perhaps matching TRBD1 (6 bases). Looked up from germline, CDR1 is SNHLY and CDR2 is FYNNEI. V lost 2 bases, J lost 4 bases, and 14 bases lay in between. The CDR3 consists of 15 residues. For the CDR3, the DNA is TGTGCCAGCAGTGAACAGGGGTTGATAGCCACTGAAGCTTTCTTT. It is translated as CASSEQGLIATEAFF.

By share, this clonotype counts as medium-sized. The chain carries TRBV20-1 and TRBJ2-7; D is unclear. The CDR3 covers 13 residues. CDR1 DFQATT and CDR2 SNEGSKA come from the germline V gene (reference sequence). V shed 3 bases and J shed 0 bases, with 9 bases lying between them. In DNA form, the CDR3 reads TGCAGTGCTAGGAATCCCGCCTCCTACGAGCAGTACGTC. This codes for CSARNPASYEQYV.

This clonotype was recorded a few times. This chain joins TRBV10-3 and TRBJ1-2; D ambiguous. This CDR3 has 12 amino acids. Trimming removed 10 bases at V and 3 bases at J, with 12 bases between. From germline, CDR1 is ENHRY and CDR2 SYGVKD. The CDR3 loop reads CATLGPDYGYTF. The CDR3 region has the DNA TGTGCCACCCTAGGACCAGACTATGGCTACACCTTC.

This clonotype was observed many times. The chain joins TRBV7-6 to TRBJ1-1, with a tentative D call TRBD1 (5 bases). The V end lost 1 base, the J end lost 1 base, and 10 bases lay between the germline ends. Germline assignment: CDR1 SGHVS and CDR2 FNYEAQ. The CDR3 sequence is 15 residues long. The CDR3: CASSLVQGPNTEAFF. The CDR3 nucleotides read TGTGCCAGCAGCTTAGTTCAGGGACCGAACACTGAAGCTTTCTTT.

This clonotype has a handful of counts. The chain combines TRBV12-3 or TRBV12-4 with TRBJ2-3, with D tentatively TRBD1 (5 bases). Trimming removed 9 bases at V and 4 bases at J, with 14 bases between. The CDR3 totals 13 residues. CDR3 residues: CASTFGAPDTQYF. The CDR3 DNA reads TGTGCCAGTACCTTTGGGGCCCCAGATACGCAGTATTTT.

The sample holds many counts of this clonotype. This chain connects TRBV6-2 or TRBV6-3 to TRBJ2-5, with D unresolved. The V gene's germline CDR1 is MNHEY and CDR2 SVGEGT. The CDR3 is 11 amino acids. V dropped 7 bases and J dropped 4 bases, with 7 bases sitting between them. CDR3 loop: CASTYGETQYF. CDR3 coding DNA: TGTGCCAGCACTTATGGAGAGACCCAGTACTTC.

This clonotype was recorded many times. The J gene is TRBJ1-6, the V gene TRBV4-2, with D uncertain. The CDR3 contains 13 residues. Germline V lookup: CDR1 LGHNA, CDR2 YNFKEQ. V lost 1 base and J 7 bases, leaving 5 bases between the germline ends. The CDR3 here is CASSQGANSPLHF. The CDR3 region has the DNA TGTGCCAGCAGCCAAGGGGCAAATTCACCCCTCCACTTT.

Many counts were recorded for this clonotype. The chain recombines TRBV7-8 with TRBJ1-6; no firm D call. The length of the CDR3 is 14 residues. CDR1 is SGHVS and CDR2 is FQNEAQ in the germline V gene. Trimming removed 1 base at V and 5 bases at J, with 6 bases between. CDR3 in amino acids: CASSLVGDNSPLHF. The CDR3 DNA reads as TGTGCCAGCAGCTTAGTCGGGGATAATTCACCCCTCCACTTT.

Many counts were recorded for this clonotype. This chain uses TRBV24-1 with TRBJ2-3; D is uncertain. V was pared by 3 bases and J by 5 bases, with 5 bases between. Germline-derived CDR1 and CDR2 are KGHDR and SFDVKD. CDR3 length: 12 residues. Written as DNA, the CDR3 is TGTGCCACCAGTGATGCGCGAGATACGCAGTATTTT. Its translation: CATSDARDTQYF.

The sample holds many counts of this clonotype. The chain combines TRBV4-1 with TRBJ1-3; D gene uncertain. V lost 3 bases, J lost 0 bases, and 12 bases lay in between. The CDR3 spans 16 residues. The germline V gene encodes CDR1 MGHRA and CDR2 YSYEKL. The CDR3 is CASSQDFGLSGNTIYF. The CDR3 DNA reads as TGCGCCAGCAGCCAGGACTTCGGGCTCTCTGGAAACACCATATATTTT.

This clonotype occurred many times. The CDR3 loop reads CASSPGTVRAKYF. The CDR3 DNA reads TGTGCCAGCAGTCCTGGGACAGTCCGGGCAAAGTACTTC. The J gene is TRBJ2-7, the V gene TRBV28; TRBD1 matches 7 bases. Trimming at V came to 5 bases and at J to 11 bases, leaving 12 bases not matched to a gene. The CDR3 consists of 13 residues. Germline V gene sequence: CDR1 MDHEN, CDR2 SYDVKM.

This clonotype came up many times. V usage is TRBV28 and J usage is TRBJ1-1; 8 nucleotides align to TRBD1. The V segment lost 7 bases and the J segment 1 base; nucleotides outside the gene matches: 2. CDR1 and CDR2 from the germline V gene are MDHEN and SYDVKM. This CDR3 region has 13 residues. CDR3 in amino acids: CASTGQANTEAFF. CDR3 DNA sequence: TGTGCCAGCACGGGACAGGCGAACACTGAAGCTTTCTTT.

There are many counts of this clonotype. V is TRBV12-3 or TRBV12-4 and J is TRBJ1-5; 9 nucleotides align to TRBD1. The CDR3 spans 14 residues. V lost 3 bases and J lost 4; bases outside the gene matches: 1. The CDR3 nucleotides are TGTGCCAGCAGTTTCGGGACAGGGAATCAGCCCCAGCATTTT. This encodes CASSFGTGNQPQHF.

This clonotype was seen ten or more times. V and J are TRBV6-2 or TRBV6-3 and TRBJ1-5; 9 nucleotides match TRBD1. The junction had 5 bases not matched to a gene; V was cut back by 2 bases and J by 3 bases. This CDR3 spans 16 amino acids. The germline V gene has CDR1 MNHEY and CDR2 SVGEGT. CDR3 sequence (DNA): TGTGCCAGCAGTTACCCGGACAGGGGTAACAATCAGCCCCAGCATTTT. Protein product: CASSYPDRGNNQPQHF.

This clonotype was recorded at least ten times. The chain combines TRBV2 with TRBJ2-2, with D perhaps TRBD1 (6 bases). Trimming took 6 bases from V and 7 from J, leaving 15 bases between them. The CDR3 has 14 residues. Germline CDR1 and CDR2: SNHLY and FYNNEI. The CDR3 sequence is CASRQTGFGGELFF. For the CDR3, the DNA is TGTGCCAGCAGACAGACAGGATTTGGCGGGGAGCTGTTTTTT.

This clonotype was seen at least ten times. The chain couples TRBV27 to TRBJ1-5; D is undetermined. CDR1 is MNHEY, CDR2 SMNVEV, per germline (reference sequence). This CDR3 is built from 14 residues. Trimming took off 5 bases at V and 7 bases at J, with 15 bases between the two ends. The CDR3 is CASSETRARQPQHF. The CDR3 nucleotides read TGTGCCAGCAGTGAGACGCGGGCGCGGCAGCCCCAGCATTTT.

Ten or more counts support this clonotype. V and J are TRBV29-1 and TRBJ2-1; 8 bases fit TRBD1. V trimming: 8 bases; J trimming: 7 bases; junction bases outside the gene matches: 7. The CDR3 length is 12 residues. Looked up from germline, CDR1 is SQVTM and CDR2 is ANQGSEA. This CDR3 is CSLDRGGNEQFF. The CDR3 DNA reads TGCAGCCTAGACAGGGGTGGGAATGAGCAGTTCTTC.

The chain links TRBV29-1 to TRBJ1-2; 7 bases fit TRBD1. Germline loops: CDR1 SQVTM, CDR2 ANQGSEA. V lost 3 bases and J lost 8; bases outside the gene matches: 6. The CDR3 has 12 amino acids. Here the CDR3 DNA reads TGCAGCGTTGAGGGGGACAGAGACGGCTACACCTTC. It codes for CSVEGDRDGYTF.

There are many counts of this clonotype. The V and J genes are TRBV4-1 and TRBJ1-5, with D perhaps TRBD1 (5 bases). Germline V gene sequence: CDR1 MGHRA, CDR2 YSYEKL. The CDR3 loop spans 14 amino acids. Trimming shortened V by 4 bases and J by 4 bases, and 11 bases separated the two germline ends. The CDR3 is CASSPLPGNQPQHF. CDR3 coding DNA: TGCGCCAGCAGCCCGCTCCCAGGGAATCAGCCCCAGCATTTT.

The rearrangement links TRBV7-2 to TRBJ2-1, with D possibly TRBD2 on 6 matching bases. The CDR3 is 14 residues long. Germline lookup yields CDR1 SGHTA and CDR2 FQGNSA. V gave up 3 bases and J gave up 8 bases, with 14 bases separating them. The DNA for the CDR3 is TGTGCCAGCAGCTTTGGGCTAGCGCAGTATGAGCAGTTCTTC. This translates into CASSFGLAQYEQFF. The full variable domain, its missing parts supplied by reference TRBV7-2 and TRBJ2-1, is GAGVSQSPSNKVTEKGKDVELRCDPISGHTALYWYRQSLGQGLEFLIYFQGNSAPDKSGLPSDRFSAERTGGSVSTLTIQRTQQEDSAVYLCASSFGLAQYEQFFGPGTRLTVL.

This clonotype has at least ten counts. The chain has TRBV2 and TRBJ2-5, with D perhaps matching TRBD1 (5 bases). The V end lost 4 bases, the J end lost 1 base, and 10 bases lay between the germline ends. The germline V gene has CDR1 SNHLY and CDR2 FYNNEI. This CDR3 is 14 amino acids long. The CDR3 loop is CASSVGPPQETQYF. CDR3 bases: TGTGCCAGCAGTGTGGGGCCCCCCCAAGAGACCCAGTACTTC.

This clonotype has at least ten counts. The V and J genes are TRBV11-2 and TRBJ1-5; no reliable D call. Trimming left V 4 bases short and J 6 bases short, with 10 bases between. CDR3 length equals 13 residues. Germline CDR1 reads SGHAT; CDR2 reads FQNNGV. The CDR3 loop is CASSSFRGQPQHF. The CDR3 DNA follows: TGTGCCAGCAGCTCGTTCCGGGGTCAGCCCCAGCATTTT.

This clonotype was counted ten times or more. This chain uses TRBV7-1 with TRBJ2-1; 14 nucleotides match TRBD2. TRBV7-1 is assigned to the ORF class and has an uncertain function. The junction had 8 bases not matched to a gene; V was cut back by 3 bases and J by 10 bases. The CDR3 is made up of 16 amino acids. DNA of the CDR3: TGTGCCAGCAGCTCCTCCGGGACTAGCGGGAGATTAGAGCAGTTCTTC. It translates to CASSSSGTSGRLEQFF.

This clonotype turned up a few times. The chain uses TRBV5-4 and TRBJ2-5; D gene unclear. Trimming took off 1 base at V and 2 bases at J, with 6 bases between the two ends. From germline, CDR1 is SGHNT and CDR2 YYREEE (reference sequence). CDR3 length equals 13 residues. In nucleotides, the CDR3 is TGTGCCAGCAGCTTGTCTGGTCAAGAGACCCAGTACTTC. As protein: CASSLSGQETQYF. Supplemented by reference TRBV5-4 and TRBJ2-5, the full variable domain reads ETGVTQSPTHLIKTRGQQVTLRCSSQSGHNTVSWYQQALGQGPQFIFQYYREEENGRGNFPPRFSGLQFPNYSSELNVNALELDDSALYLCASSLSGQETQYFGPGTRLLVL.

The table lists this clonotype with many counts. The CDR3: CASSLPDYSYEQYF. The CDR3 DNA reads as TGTGCCAGCAGTTTACCAGACTACTCCTACGAGCAGTACTTC. The gene calls are TRBV28 and TRBJ2-7, with a weak D call TRBD2 (5 bases). The CDR3 length is 14 residues. V gave up 2 bases and J gave up 0 bases, with 8 bases separating them. Germline V gene sequence: CDR1 MDHEN, CDR2 SYDVKM.

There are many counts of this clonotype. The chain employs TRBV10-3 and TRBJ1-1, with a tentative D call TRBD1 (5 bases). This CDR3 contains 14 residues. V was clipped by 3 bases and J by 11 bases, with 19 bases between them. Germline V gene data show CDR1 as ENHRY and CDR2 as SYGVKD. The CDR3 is CAISESGDRQNAFF. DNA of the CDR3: TGTGCCATCAGTGAATCGGGGGATCGGCAGAACGCTTTCTTT.

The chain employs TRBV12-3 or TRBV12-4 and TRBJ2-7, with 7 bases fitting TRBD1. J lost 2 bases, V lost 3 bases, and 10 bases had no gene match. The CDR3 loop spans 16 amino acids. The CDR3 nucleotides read TGTGCCAGCAGTTTCCAATGCTGGACAGGTCCCTACGAGCAGTACTTC. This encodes CASSFQCWTGPYEQYF.

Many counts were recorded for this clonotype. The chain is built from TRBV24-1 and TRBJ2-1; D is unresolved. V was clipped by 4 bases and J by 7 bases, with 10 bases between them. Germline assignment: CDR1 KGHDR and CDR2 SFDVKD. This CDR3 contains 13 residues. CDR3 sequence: CATSDLRRNEQFF. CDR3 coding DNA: TGTGCCACCAGTGACCTACGTCGGAATGAGCAGTTCTTC.

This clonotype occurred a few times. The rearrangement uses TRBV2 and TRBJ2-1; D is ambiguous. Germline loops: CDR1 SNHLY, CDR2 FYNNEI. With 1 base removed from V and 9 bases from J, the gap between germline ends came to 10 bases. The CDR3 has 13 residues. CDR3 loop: CASSEEGNLEQFF. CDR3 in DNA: TGTGCCAGCAGTGAAGAAGGGAATCTTGAGCAGTTCTTC.

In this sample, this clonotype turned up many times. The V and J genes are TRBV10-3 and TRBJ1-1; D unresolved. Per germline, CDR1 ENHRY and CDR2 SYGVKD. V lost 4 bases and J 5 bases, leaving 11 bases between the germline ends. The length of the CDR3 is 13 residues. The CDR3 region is CAISVQRSTEAFF. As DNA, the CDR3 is TGTGCCATCAGTGTCCAGAGAAGTACTGAAGCTTTCTTT.

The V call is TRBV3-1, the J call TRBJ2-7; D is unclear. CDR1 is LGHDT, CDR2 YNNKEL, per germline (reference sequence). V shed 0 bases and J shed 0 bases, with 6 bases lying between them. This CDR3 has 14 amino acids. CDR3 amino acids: CASSQEPRSYEQYV. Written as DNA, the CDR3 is TGTGCCAGCAGCCAAGAACCACGCTCCTACGAGCAGTACGTC.

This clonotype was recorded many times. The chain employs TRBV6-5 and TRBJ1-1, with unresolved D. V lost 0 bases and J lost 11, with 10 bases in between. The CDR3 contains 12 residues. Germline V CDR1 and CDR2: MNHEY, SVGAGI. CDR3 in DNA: TGTGCCAGCAGTTACTCGGCCGCTACGGCTTTCTTT. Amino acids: CASSYSAATAFF.